This TCR beta chain was recovered during a study of patients and donors after allogeneic stem cell transplantation (dated by TCRdb to the early 2020s). Receptor amplification or capture employed RT-PCR. Sequencer: NextSeq 550. TCRdb applied fastp at Q25 and MiXCR to the public reads, then kept only in-frame beta chains. Every CDR3 protein is listed once, alongside the most common genes and DNA of its rows. This sample holds roughly 960,000 distinct CDR3 sequences; roughly 18% were observed only once. In total, the top ten clones hold around 6% of the sample. Including cysteine and phenylalanine, the CDR3 has 15 amino acids. The CDR3 DNA has 45 bases and is translated from base 1. V drops 2 bases and J drops 3 bases, leaving 14 bases in between. Reading the germline V gene (reference sequence) gives CDR1 SEHNR and CDR2 FQNEAQ. A few counts support this clonotype. It lacks a known antigen. No clone much larger than this one lies a single base away; base qualities are absent.

The receptor chain draws on TRBV7-9 and TRBJ2-7; the D gene could be either TRBD1 or TRBD2, each agreeing at 5 bases. The specimen was blood, either unsorted or a sorted T cell fraction (not recorded which). This clonotype was obtained from a human donor who was either an allogeneic HSCT recipient or a stem cell or donor lymphocyte infusion donor (not recorded which). It is not recorded whose cells these are; they may come from a transplant donor. The CDR3 here reads CASSLLGDLDYEQYF. The DNA reads TGTGCCAGCAGCTTATTAGGGGACCTAGACTACGAGCAGTACTTC.